A single sample gave rise to the 8 T cell receptor beta chains below, sequenced in a study of T cells in Graves' hyperthyroidism and ophthalmopathy. Regions amplified from RNA transcripts were the TCR beta CDR3 regions. HTBI primers drove first-round RT-PCR of the TCR CDR3. TCRdb reanalysed the multiplex PCR reads using MiXCR and keeps one entry per CDR3 protein. Among hundreds of thousands of distinct CDR3 sequences, almost 25% were seen once, and the ten largest hold around 32%. Material: blood. The receptors were sampled from a woman between 40 and 50 years old with Graves' ophthalmopathy.

This clonotype occurred many times. This sequence joins TRBV5-1 and TRBJ2-2; D is possibly TRBD2 (6 bases). The CDR3 is 15 amino acids. CDR1 is SGHRS and CDR2 is YFSETQ in the germline V gene. Between the trimmed V and J ends, which lost 0 bases and 4 bases, there was a span of 10 bases. CDR3 residues: CASSLVVSGTGELFF. As DNA, the CDR3 is TGCGCCAGCAGCTTGGTTGTTAGCGGCACCGGGGAGCTGTTTTTT.

The chain has TRBV7-9 and TRBJ1-1; D unclear. The CDR3 sequence is 15 residues long. With 5 bases removed from V and 0 bases from J, the gap between germline ends came to 13 bases. Germline CDR1 reads SEHNR; CDR2 reads FQNEAQ (reference sequence). CDR3 bases: TGTGCCAGCAGCCCAGGCGTAGTTATGAACACTGAAGCTTTCTTT. As protein: CASSPGVVMNTEAFF.

CDR3 nucleotides: TGTGCCAGCAGCCCCCAGACTGGGGCCACCGGGGAGCTGTTTTTT. It yields the protein CASSPQTGATGELFF. The chain joins TRBV7-9 to TRBJ2-2, with D possibly matching TRBD1 (5 bases). In germline, CDR1 is SEHNR, CDR2 FQNEAQ (reference sequence). V was cut by 5 bases and J by 4 bases, with 14 bases left in between. The CDR3 has 15 residues. The whole variable domain, remainder taken from reference TRBV7-9 and TRBJ2-2, is DTGVSQNPRHKITKRGQNVTFRCDPISEHNRLYWYRQTLGQGPEFLTYFQNEAQLEKSRLLSDRFSAERPKGSFSTLEIQRTEQGDSAMYLCASSPQTGATGELFFGEGSRLTVL.

This clonotype occurred many times. This chain connects TRBV9 to TRBJ2-7; possible D gene TRBD2, 6 bases. The CDR3 extends over 15 amino acids. Per germline, CDR1 SGDLS and CDR2 YYNGEE. V lost 0 bases and J 5 bases, leaving 15 bases between the germline ends. DNA for the CDR3: TGTGCCAGCAGCGTAGGACGCGGGATAGCCAACGAGCAGTACTTC. Its translation: CASSVGRGIANEQYF.

With regard to this clonotype: With a much larger clone just one base away, this may be a read error. This rearrangement joins TRBV5-4 to TRBJ2-3; 7 bases match TRBD2. After removal of 1 base from V and 0 bases from J, the junction contained 8 bases not matched to a gene. The CDR3 runs to 17 residues. Germline V lookup: CDR1 SGHNT, CDR2 YYREEE (reference sequence). CDR3 in amino acids: CASSLSSSGTSTDTQYF. The CDR3 nucleotides read TGTGCCAGCAGCTTGTCCTCTAGCGGAACTAGCACAGATACGCAGTATTTT.

This clonotype was recorded at least ten times. The chain recombines TRBV28 with TRBJ1-6; D possibly corresponds to TRBD1 (6 bases). Germline assignment: CDR1 MDHEN and CDR2 SYDVKM. The CDR3 contains 15 residues. The ends were cut back, 3 bases at V and 8 bases at J, with 14 bases in the middle. This CDR3 reads CASSFIGRGYSPLHF. Here the CDR3 DNA reads TGTGCCAGCAGTTTCATCGGCAGGGGTTATTCACCCCTCCACTTT.

This clonotype has a handful of counts. CDR3 protein: CATSDPTGAGETQYF. The CDR3 DNA reads TGTGCCACCAGTGACCCGACAGGGGCGGGAGAGACCCAGTACTTC. J is TRBJ2-5 and V is TRBV24-1; the match to TRBD1 covers 8 bases. Germline trimming cut 4 bases from V and 4 bases from J; bases unmatched to any gene: 7. Germline V gene data show CDR1 as KGHDR and CDR2 as SFDVKD. The CDR3 length is 15 residues.

This clonotype was seen at least ten times. This rearrangement joins TRBV3-1 to TRBJ2-2; D unresolved. Germline values: CDR1 LGHDT, CDR2 YNNKEL (reference sequence). V was trimmed by 4 bases and J by 7 bases, leaving 10 bases between them. The CDR3 has 13 residues. The CDR3 DNA sequence: TGTGCCAGCAGCCCGGCAGAGCACGGGGAGCTGTTTTTT. Translated, it gives CASSPAEHGELFF.